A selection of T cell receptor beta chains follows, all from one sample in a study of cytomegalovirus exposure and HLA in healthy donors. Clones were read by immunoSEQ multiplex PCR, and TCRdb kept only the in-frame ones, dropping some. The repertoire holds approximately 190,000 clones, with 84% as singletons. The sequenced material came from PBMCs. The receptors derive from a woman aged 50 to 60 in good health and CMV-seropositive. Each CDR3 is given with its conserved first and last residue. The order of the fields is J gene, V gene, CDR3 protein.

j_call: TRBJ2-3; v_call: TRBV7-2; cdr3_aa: CASSLRGSGGSTDTQYF
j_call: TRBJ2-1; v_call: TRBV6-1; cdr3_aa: CASTVEGTGYNEQFF
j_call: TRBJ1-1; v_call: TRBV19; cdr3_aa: CASRNPREGSEAFF
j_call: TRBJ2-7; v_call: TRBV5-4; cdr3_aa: CASSRPGTGAYEQYF
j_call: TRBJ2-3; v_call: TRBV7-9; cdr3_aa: CASSLGGQGYDTQYF
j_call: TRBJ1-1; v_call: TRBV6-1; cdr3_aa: CASSVITGNVGAFF
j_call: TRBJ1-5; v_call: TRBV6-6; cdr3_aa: CASSGGAGRPQHF
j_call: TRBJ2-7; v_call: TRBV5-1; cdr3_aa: CASSLGWVQGYEQYF
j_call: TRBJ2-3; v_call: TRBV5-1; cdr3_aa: CASSLSGGYTSTDTQYF
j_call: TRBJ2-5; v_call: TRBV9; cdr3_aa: CASSDGPHGETQYF
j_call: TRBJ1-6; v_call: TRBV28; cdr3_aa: CASSQQGRRNSPLHF
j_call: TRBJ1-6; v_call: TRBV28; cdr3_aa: CASRTPGQGQNSPLHF
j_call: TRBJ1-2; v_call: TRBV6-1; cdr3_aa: CASRETGAYGYTF
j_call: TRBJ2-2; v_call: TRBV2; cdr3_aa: CASSRMTGPNTGELFF
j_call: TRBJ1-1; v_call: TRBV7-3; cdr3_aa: CASSWGTGRNTEAFF
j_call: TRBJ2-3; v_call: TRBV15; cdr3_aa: CATSRDPRSGTSTDTQYF
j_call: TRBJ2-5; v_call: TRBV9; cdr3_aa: CASSATRDQETQYF
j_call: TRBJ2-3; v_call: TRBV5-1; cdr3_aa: CASSLEGQGIGDTQYF
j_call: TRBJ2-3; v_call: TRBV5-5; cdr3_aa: CASSDRQGPTDTQYF
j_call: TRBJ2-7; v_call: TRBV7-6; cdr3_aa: CASSPHGDRDYEQYF
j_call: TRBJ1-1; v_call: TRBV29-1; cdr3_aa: CSVADRGNTEAFF
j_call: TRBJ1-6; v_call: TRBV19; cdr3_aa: CASTRDSNSPLHF
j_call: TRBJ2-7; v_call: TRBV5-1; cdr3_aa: CASSFAGSSYEQYF
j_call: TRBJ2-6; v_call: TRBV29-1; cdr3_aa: CSVTGTGKAGANVLTF
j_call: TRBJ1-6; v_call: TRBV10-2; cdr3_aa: CASSITRGQDSPLHF
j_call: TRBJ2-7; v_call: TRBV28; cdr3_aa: CASSHLDRGTSGASYEQYF
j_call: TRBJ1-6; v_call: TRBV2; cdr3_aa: CASSEAGQYNSPLHF
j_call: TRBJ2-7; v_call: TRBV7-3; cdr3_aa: CASSLCPDRLHYEQYF
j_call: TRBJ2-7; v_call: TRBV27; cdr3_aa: CASSYSGGTPHYEQYF
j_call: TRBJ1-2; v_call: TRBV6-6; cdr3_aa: CASSRGQSYGYTF
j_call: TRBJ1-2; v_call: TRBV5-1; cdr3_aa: CASSLAQGTNYGYTF
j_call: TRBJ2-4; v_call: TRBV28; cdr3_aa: CASKQAGQGGNIQYF
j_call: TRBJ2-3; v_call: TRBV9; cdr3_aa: CASSVAFGEDTQYF
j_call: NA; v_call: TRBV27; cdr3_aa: CASRGTGRNEQYF
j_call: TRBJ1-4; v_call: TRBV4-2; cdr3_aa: CASSQVAGTGDHADEKLFF
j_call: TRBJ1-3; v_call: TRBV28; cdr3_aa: CASSARGIGSGNTIYF
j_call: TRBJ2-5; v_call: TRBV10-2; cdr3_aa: CASSPGQGTKETQYF
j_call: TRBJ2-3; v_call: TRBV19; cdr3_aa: CASSIPGQGSTDTQYF
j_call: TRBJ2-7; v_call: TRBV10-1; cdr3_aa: CASSENIYSYEQYF
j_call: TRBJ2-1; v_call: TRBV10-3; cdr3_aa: CAIRGQGSYNEQFF
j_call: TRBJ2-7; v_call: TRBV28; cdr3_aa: CASSDVVPGLADEQYF
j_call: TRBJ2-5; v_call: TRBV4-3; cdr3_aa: CASSQVTGSIETQYF
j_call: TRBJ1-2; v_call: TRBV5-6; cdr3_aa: CASSGLPGQGSYTF
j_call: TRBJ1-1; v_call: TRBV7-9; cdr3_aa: CSSSPEETEAFF
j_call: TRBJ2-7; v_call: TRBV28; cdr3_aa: CASNPTGGYEQYF
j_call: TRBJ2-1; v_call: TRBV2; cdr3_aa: CASSALPSYNEQFF
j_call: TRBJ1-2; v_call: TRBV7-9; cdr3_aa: CASSLSAGTGGGYTF
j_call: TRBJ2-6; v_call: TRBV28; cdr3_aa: CASGTYSGANVLTF
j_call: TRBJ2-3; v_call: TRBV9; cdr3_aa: CASSVSGAFGRTDTQYF
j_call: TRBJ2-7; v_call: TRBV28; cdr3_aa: CASGGPGDRALEQYF
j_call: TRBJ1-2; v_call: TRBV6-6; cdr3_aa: CASLGDRGLGYTF
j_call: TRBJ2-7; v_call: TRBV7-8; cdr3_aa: CASSLEGIPYEQYF
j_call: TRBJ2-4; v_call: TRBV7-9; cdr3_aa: CASSLRPGKGPETKNIQYF
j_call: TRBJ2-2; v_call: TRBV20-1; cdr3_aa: CSARQNGELFF
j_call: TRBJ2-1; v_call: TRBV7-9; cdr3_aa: CASSATGSSYNEQFF
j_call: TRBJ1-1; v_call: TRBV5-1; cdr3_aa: CASSSDGGRPRHTEAFF
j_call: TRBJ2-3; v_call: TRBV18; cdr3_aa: CASSYNPGLGDSDTQYF
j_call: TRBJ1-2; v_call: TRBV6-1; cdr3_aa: CARGSSYGYTF
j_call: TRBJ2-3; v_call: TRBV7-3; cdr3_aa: CASSLGAEDTQYF